The source of this T cell receptor (beta chain) is a study of CD8 T cells in Susac syndrome. CD8+ and CD4+ T cells taken from blood had their TCR beta sequenced. Negative isolation was used for CD8+ and CD4+ T cells and FACS enrichment for TEMRA cells. RNA amounts of roughly 0.5 to 1 ug underwent reverse transcription with random hexamers. Across 54 Vbeta and 13 Jbeta, immunoSEQ multiplex PCR amplified TCR beta CDR3. TCRdb ran MiXCR on the immunoSEQ multiplex PCR reads and lists one entry per CDR3 protein. The table includes 200,000 to 250,000 distinct CDR3 sequences, approximately 95% detected once. Worth noting for this clonotype: Its antigen is unknown.

Study outcomes and limitations: The relatively small number of individuals in the TCR sequencing and HLA analysis was acknowledged by the study.

Trimming pared 5 bases from V and 2 bases from J, leaving 7 bases between. The CDR3 is 13 residues long. In germline, CDR1 is LNHDA, CDR2 SQIVND (reference sequence). Specimen: CD4+ T cells from PBMCs. This receptor was obtained from a human donor with multiple sclerosis. The chain recombines TRBV19 with TRBJ1-5, with unresolved D. This CDR3 reads CASSPVGNQPQHF. The DNA for the CDR3 is TGTGCCAGTAGTCCTGTGGGCAATCAGCCCCAGCATTTT.